The next 2 T cell receptor beta chains were all read from a single sample in a study of blood T cell repertoires in COVID-19. Generated by immunoSEQ multiplex PCR, the TCRdb table keeps only in-frame clones and is missing some. The table includes roughly 280,000 clones, roughly 84% detected once. The sample taken for sequencing was peripheral blood. These receptors came from a man in his sixties with acute or convalescent COVID-19.

The rearrangement links TRBV19 to TRBJ2-4, with 8 bases lining up with TRBD1. The V gene end was trimmed by 0 bases and the J gene end by 8 bases; junction bases not matched to a gene: 12. The germline V gene encodes CDR1 LNHDA and CDR2 SQIVND (reference sequence). The CDR3 totals 17 residues. CDR3 region: CASSIDHRTGIGDIQYF. CDR3 DNA sequence: TGTGCCAGTAGTATAGACCACCGGACAGGGATAGGGGACATTCAGTACTTC.

The count of this clone is one. The chain uses TRBV11-1 and TRBJ2-5; a possible D gene is TRBD1 (5 bases). The CDR3 sequence is 15 residues long. V lost 4 bases, J lost 3 bases, and 15 bases lay in between. CDR1 is SGHAT, CDR2 FQDESV, per germline (reference sequence). CDR3 in amino acids: CASSSHSMTEETQYF. The CDR3 nucleotides read TGTGCCAGCAGCTCGCACTCTATGACAGAAGAGACCCAGTACTTC.